These T cell receptor beta chains were read from a single sample in a study of cytomegalovirus exposure and HLA in healthy donors. Generated by immunoSEQ multiplex PCR, the TCRdb table keeps only in-frame clones and is missing some. Among some 120,000 clones, approximately 80% were seen once, and the ten largest hold about 3.5%. Input material: PBMCs. Source of these receptors: a man aged 40-50 years in good health and CMV-seronegative. The CDR3 runs from the conserved cysteine through the conserved F or W. A D gene is named only where the DNA matches it firmly. Size is stated for part of the rows, as once, few or many counts, or as a class when the clone is expanded.

D: -; V: TRBV6-5; J: TRBJ2-3; size: -; CDR3: CASSNGQSTDTQYF
D: -; V: TRBV19; J: TRBJ2-2; size: -; CDR3: CASKTENPTGELFF
D: TRBD1; V: TRBV4-3; J: TRBJ2-3; size: -; CDR3: CASSQDGTGGTADTQYF
D: TRBD1; V: TRBV5-4; J: TRBJ2-7; size: -; CDR3: CASSWNRGTYEQYF
D: -; V: TRBV4-3; J: TRBJ1-1; size: -; CDR3: CASSQGPDSTEAFF
D: -; V: TRBV11-3; J: TRBJ2-1; size: -; CDR3: CASSFSRYNNEQFF
D: TRBD2; V: TRBV5-6; J: TRBJ2-5; size: -; CDR3: CASSPELAGEEETQYF
D: -; V: TRBV19; J: TRBJ1-6; size: -; CDR3: CASSIQGPNSPLHF
D: TRBD1; V: TRBV7-9; J: -; size: -; CDR3: CASSPRTGERYEQYF
D: -; V: TRBV7-2; J: TRBJ1-5; size: -; CDR3: CASSLRSGNQPQHF
D: -; V: TRBV4-2; J: TRBJ1-5; size: once; CDR3: CASSQDRSPGQPQHF
D: TRBD2; V: TRBV4-3; J: TRBJ2-4; size: -; CDR3: CASSQDLAAGVNSQYF
D: -; V: TRBV9; J: TRBJ2-5; size: -; CDR3: CASSPAAWETQYF
D: TRBD1; V: TRBV6-1; J: TRBJ1-2; size: few; CDR3: CASNVRQGRNYGYTF
D: TRBD1; V: TRBV6-5; J: TRBJ1-2; size: -; CDR3: CASRTDRGYNYGYTF
D: -; V: TRBV4-3; J: TRBJ2-3; size: -; CDR3: CASSQDRLLTSISRTDTQYF
D: TRBD2; V: TRBV7-2; J: TRBJ2-3; size: -; CDR3: CASSLGSGGPLGADTQYF
D: TRBD1; V: TRBV2; J: TRBJ2-5; size: -; CDR3: CASSEGDRGSETQYF
D: -; V: TRBV7-9; J: TRBJ1-4; size: -; CDR3: CASSFERAGEKLFF
D: -; V: TRBV7-8; J: TRBJ1-6; size: -; CDR3: CASSVNRSSYNSPLHF
D: -; V: TRBV13; J: TRBJ2-4; size: -; CDR3: CASSFGGIRRQAKNIQYF
D: -; V: TRBV19; J: TRBJ2-2; size: -; CDR3: CASRGGGIGELFF
D: -; V: TRBV7-8; J: TRBJ1-2; size: -; CDR3: CASSLRDVYGYTF
D: TRBD2; V: TRBV7-9; J: TRBJ2-6; size: -; CDR3: CASSDQGSGSGANVLTF
D: -; V: TRBV6-5; J: TRBJ2-5; size: -; CDR3: CASRGGEETQYF
D: -; V: TRBV29-1; J: TRBJ2-7; size: -; CDR3: CSALRGARDEQYF
D: -; V: TRBV4-1; J: TRBJ1-6; size: -; CDR3: CASSQAELWFDGTPLHF
D: -; V: TRBV29-1; J: TRBJ1-2; size: -; CDR3: CSVFYDSINGYTF
D: -; V: TRBV29-1; J: TRBJ1-1; size: -; CDR3: CSVPRPAGEAFF
D: -; V: TRBV18; J: TRBJ1-1; size: -; CDR3: CASSGGRGNTEAFF
D: -; V: TRBV7-8; J: TRBJ1-2; size: -; CDR3: CASSLVGRGPSTYGYTF
D: -; V: TRBV5-1; J: TRBJ1-1; size: -; CDR3: CASSLAAGTYTEAFF
D: TRBD1; V: TRBV29-1; J: TRBJ2-1; size: -; CDR3: CSVDADRVYNEQFF
D: -; V: TRBV5-1; J: TRBJ2-7; size: -; CDR3: CASSSGQLYEQYF
D: -; V: TRBV27; J: TRBJ1-4; size: -; CDR3: CASSLALNREKLFF
D: -; V: TRBV6-5; J: TRBJ2-3; size: -; CDR3: CASSYGQTSTDTQYF
D: -; V: TRBV7-2; J: TRBJ1-6; size: -; CDR3: CASSLEGASPLHF
D: -; V: TRBV5-6; J: TRBJ1-2; size: -; CDR3: CASSLVSGNYGYTF
D: -; V: TRBV7-2; J: TRBJ1-3; size: few; CDR3: CASSIGQVASGNTIYF
D: -; V: TRBV12-5; J: TRBJ2-5; size: -; CDR3: CASGLGETETQYF
D: -; V: TRBV6-5; J: TRBJ1-1; size: few; CDR3: CASRTSTGTGAFF
D: -; V: TRBV9; J: TRBJ1-2; size: -; CDR3: CASSVQSGINYGYTF
D: -; V: TRBV7-9; J: TRBJ2-7; size: -; CDR3: CSSSKQGYEQYF
D: -; V: TRBV13; J: TRBJ2-2; size: -; CDR3: CASSLIGSGGLTGELFF
D: -; V: TRBV27; J: TRBJ1-5; size: -; CDR3: CASSLAVNSNQPQHF
D: TRBD2; V: TRBV27; J: TRBJ2-7; size: -; CDR3: CASSLRREAYEQYF
D: TRBD1; V: TRBV11-1; J: TRBJ2-1; size: -; CDR3: CASSLGDRDYNEQFF
D: -; V: TRBV4-1; J: TRBJ1-1; size: few; CDR3: CASSTRQEITEAFF